The source of this T cell receptor (beta chain) is a study of cytomegalovirus exposure and HLA in healthy donors. Study information: Ancestry clustering placed around four fifths of about 400 genotyped donors in the Caucasian-associated cluster.

It was with 60 Vbeta and 13 Jbeta primers that the PCR ran. Assay used: immunoSEQ multiplex PCR; TCRdb lists only in-frame clones, some missing. The profile shows about 100,000 clones, about 74% of them singletons. The sequenced sample was PBMCs. The clonotype comes from a female donor in good health and CMV-seropositive.

CDR3 bases: TGCGCCAGCAGCATAACCCCACAGGGGGCTAATGAAAAACTGTTTTTT. Translated, it gives CASSITPQGANEKLFF. This chain joins TRBV5-1 and TRBJ1-4; 8 bases agree with TRBD1. Germline CDR1 SGHRS, CDR2 YFSETQ. The trim removed 4 bases at V and 3 bases at J, leaving 8 bases unmatched. This CDR3 is 16 amino acids long.